The sequence of this T cell receptor (beta chain) was determined in a study of control samples from healthy donors and cancer patients. Germline CDR1 MNHEY, CDR2 SMNVEV (reference sequence). This CDR3 is built from 11 residues. V lost 8 bases and J lost 1, with 5 bases in between. Generated by immunoSEQ multiplex PCR, the TCRdb table keeps only in-frame clones and is missing some. The sample carries some 160,000 clones, about 90% recorded once. The chain is built from TRBV27 and TRBJ1-1; D unresolved. The TCR sequence derives from a woman in her 30s in good health. The sample was blood. Here the CDR3 DNA reads TGTGCCAGCCGGAGGAACACTGAAGCTTTCTTT. It codes for CASRRNTEAFF.